The 17 T cell receptor beta chains given below trace back to one sample, sequenced in a study of cytomegalovirus exposure and HLA in healthy donors. The PCR employed 60 Vbeta primers together with 13 Jbeta primers. TCRdb's table, derived via immunoSEQ multiplex PCR, lists solely in-frame clones and lacks some. The sample includes under 200,000 clones, 84% seen only once; the top ten take 0.35% to 0.45%. The sequencing input was PBMCs. These receptors were obtained from a boy aged 2 to 10 in good health and CMV-seronegative.

There are a few counts of this clone. J is TRBJ2-3 and V is TRBV5-1; a possible D gene is TRBD2 (6 bases). The V and J ends lost 3 bases and 5 bases respectively, with 13 bases between them. The CDR3 contains 14 residues. Germline CDR1 and CDR2: SGHRS and YFSETQ. CDR3 residues: CASSYYLGGDTQYF. The CDR3 DNA reads TGCGCCAGCAGCTACTACCTCGGGGGAGATACGCAGTATTTT.

The chain employs TRBV28 and TRBJ2-7; D possibly corresponds to TRBD1 (6 bases). The CDR3 runs to 12 residues. Trimming left V 4 bases short and J 4 bases short, with 8 bases between. Germline V CDR1 and CDR2: MDHEN, SYDVKM. The CDR3 region is CASSSDRYEQYF. The CDR3 bases are TGTGCCAGCAGTTCTGACAGGTACGAGCAGTACTTC.

This sequence joins TRBV5-4 and TRBJ2-7, with 10 bases aligning to TRBD2. Germline values: CDR1 SGHNT, CDR2 YYREEE (reference sequence). The CDR3 totals 16 residues. After removal of 0 bases from V and 4 bases from J, the junction contained 7 bases not matched to a gene. In nucleotides, the CDR3 is TGTGCCAGCAGCTTGGAAGGAGGGACTAGCGTTTACGAGCAGTACTTC. Residues: CASSLEGGTSVYEQYF.

The chain combines TRBV6-1 with TRBJ2-3; TRBD2 matches 8 bases. The V segment lost 2 bases and the J segment 0 bases; nucleotides outside the gene matches: 1. From germline, CDR1 is MNHNS and CDR2 SASEGT. This CDR3 spans 15 amino acids. In DNA form, the CDR3 reads TGTGCCAGCAGTGAACTAGCGGGTAGCACAGATACGCAGTATTTT. Translating it yields CASSELAGSTDTQYF.

V and J are TRBV11-2 and TRBJ1-5; D remains ambiguous. The germline V gene has CDR1 SGHAT and CDR2 FQNNGV. The V and J ends lost 0 bases and 1 base respectively, with 7 bases between them. The CDR3 extends over 15 amino acids. In DNA form, the CDR3 reads TGTGCCAGCAGCTTAGATTCGCAGAGCAATCAGCCCCAGCATTTT. Protein: CASSLDSQSNQPQHF. Complete variable domain (other parts from reference TRBV11-2 and TRBJ1-5): EAGVAQSPRYKIIEKRQSVAFWCNPISGHATLYWYQQILGQGPKLLIQFQNNGVVDDSQLPKDRFSAERLKGVDSTLKIQPAKLEDSAVYLCASSLDSQSNQPQHFGDGTRLSIL.

This clone was observed a few times. The chain combines TRBV7-2 with TRBJ1-1; no reliable D call. The germline CDR1 and CDR2 sequences are SGHTA and FQGNSA. This CDR3 spans 13 amino acids. The V gene lost 6 bases and the J gene lost 1 base, with 9 bases spanning the gap. The CDR3 coding sequence is TGTGCCAGCAGTCCATTCCCGAACACTGAAGCTTTCTTT. It translates to CASSPFPNTEAFF.

This sequence joins TRBV4-1 and TRBJ2-2; TRBD1 matches at 10 bases. Matching the DNA end better, TRBJ1-3 makes the J call doubtful. The CDR3 totals 16 residues. Per the germline V gene, CDR1 is MGHRA and CDR2 is YSYEKL. CDR3 sequence (DNA): TGCGCCAGCAGCCAGAGGGACAGGGGTAGTGGAAACACCATATATTTT. Its protein is CASSQRDRGSGNTIYF.

The chain couples TRBV5-1 to TRBJ2-3; 13 nucleotides align to TRBD2. This CDR3 is 17 amino acids long. Per germline, CDR1 SGHRS and CDR2 YFSETQ. J gave up 5 bases and V 4 bases, and 10 bases lay outside the gene matches. CDR3 sequence: CASSLGTSGVLIDTQYF. For the CDR3, the DNA is TGCGCCAGCAGCCTAGGGACTAGCGGGGTTCTTATAGATACGCAGTATTTT.

The gene calls are TRBV5-6 and TRBJ2-7; 9 bases are a match to TRBD1. The CDR3 consists of 14 residues. V lost 3 bases and J lost 5; bases outside the gene matches: 6. CDR1 and CDR2 (germline): SGHDT, YYEEEE. CDR3 sequence reads: CASSSDRGMNEQYF. CDR3 DNA: TGTGCCAGCAGCTCGGACAGGGGAATGAACGAGCAGTACTTC.

The V call is TRBV6-4, the J call TRBJ2-7; 12 nucleotides agree with TRBD2. V was pared by 3 bases and J by 4 bases, with 10 bases of the junction left unmatched. This CDR3 region has 17 residues. Germline assignment: CDR1 MRHNA and CDR2 SNTAGT. CDR3 in amino acids: CASSESLAGGPGYEQYF. The CDR3 coding sequence is TGTGCCAGCAGTGAGAGCCTAGCGGGAGGGCCTGGTTACGAGCAGTACTTC.

The table lists this clone with a count of one. The chain is built from TRBV11-2 and TRBJ2-1; possibly TRBD2 for D (5 bases). Germline CDR1 and CDR2: SGHAT and FQNNGV. The CDR3 sequence is 14 residues long. The ends were cut back, 0 bases at V and 3 bases at J, with 6 bases in the middle. CDR3 DNA: TGTGCCAGCAGCTTAGAACTAGGCTACAATGAGCAGTTCTTC. This codes for CASSLELGYNEQFF.

The chain carries TRBV29-1 and TRBJ2-1; D is perhaps TRBD2 (5 bases). V lost 4 bases to trimming and J lost 3 bases, with 13 bases between them. CDR3 length equals 14 residues. Germline CDR1 reads SQVTM; CDR2 reads ANQGSEA. This CDR3 reads CSVVSGIGYNEQFF. CDR3 bases: TGCAGCGTTGTTTCCGGGATTGGCTACAATGAGCAGTTCTTC.

The rearrangement uses TRBV6-5 and TRBJ1-2, with TRBD1 identical over 7 bases. The CDR3 is 12 amino acids. J was trimmed by 8 bases and V by 5 bases; bases with no gene match: 5. The germline CDR1 and CDR2 sequences are MNHEY and SVGAGI. The CDR3 nucleotides read TGTGCCAGCAGTCCCACAGGGGAAGGCTACACCTTC. This gives the protein CASSPTGEGYTF.

This clone has a handful of counts. The chain joins TRBV5-1 to TRBJ1-1; D is perhaps TRBD1 (6 bases). This CDR3 comprises 17 residues. V was pared by 1 base and J by 0 bases, with 16 bases between. The germline CDR1 and CDR2 sequences are SGHRS and YFSETQ. The CDR3 here is CASSLPQGRAMNTEAFF. For the CDR3, the DNA is TGCGCCAGCAGCTTGCCACAGGGTCGGGCCATGAACACTGAAGCTTTCTTT.

This clone has a handful of counts. This chain uses TRBV4-1 with TRBJ2-3; 7 positions agree with TRBD1. This CDR3 is 17 amino acids long. V gave up 1 base and J gave up 2 bases; unmatched junction bases: 9. Germline V CDR1 and CDR2: MGHRA, YSYEKL. CDR3 sequence: CASSQARSGQYTDTQYF. The CDR3 nucleotides are TGCGCCAGCAGCCAAGCACGATCGGGACAGTACACAGATACGCAGTATTTT.

V usage is TRBV27 and J usage is TRBJ2-7, with a possible D match to TRBD2 (5 bases). V was shortened by 2 bases and J by 7 bases, with 18 bases between the two germline ends. Germline CDR1 MNHEY, CDR2 SMNVEV (reference sequence). This CDR3 has 15 residues. CDR3: CASSLAGLTDPEQYF. The CDR3 bases are TGTGCCAGCAGTTTAGCGGGTCTTACCGACCCAGAGCAGTACTTC.

This rearrangement joins TRBV14 to TRBJ2-7; D unclear. The CDR3 is made up of 14 amino acids. The germline V and J ends were trimmed by 0 bases and 4 bases, with 10 bases remaining between them. Germline assignment: CDR1 SGHDN and CDR2 FVKESK. CDR3 bases: TGTGCCAGCAGCCAAGAACGCCGGGTATACGAGCAGTACTTC. Translated: CASSQERRVYEQYF.